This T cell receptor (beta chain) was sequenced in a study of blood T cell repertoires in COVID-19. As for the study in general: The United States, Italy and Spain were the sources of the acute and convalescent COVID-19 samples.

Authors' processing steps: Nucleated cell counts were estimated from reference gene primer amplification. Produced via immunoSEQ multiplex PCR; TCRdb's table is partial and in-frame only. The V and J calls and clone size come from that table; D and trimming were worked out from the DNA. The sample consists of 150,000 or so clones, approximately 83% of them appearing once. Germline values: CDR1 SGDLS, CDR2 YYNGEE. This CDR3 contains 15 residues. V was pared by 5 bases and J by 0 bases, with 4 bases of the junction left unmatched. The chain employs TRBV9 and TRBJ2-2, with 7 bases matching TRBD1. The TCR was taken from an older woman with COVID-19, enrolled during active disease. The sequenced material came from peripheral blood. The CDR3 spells CASRRQGTNTGELFF. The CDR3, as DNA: TGTGCCAGCAGGCGACAGGGAACGAACACCGGGGAGCTGTTTTTT.